The TCR beta chain described here comes from a study of CD8 T cells in ankylosing spondylitis. Quantitative barcoded 5'-RACE was used to prepare TCR beta libraries. TCRdb re-analysed the 5' RACE reads in MiXCR, keeping a single row per CDR3 protein. The repertoire includes under 950,000 distinct CDR3 sequences, 15% to 20% of them detected once, and about a fifth sits in the top ten. General observations from the study: Among TCR beta sequences, a motif of about 8 highly homologous variants appeared characteristic of ankylosing spondylitis blood.

This clonotype was seen a handful of times. The antigen is undetermined. The CDR3 has 14 amino acids. Trimming removed 7 bases from V and 9 bases from J, with 19 bases in between. Germline CDR1 MNHNS, CDR2 SASEGT. This clonotype originated in a male donor with ankylosing spondylitis. This sequence joins TRBV6-1 and TRBJ2-4; unclear D gene. The specimen was blood, either unsorted or a sorted T cell fraction (not recorded which). Written as DNA, the CDR3 is TGTGCCAGCACCAAATCCGGGCAGGATGGCATTCAGTACTTC. Translation gives CASTKSGQDGIQYF.